The clone carrying this T cell receptor beta chain has a single count. Its antigen is not known. The assay used deep level. The data were produced by immunoSEQ multiplex PCR, yet TCRdb's version contains in-frame clones alone and is incomplete. The sample lists some 1,400,000 clones; roughly 96% were seen once. This sample was taken from a study of shared clonotypes between healthy human individuals. Study findings and constraints: Several donors had 5% to 6% of their naive CD4 clonotypes in common.

This CDR3 is 15 amino acids long. The V gene's germline CDR1 is LNHDA and CDR2 SQIVND (reference sequence). V was cut by 4 bases and J by 5 bases, with 18 bases left in between. Every donor was a Caucasian adult from Nashville, Tennessee. The source of this sequence is a young man in good health. Sequences were obtained from naive CD4+ T cells sorted from blood. The subset was: CD45RA+ positively selected. The chain recombines TRBV19 with TRBJ2-7; D is perhaps TRBD1 or TRBD2 (5 bases each). The CDR3 DNA is TGTGCCAGTAGTAGGTCGGGACGGTCCGGGGACGAGCAGTACTTC. Its translation: CASSRSGRSGDEQYF.